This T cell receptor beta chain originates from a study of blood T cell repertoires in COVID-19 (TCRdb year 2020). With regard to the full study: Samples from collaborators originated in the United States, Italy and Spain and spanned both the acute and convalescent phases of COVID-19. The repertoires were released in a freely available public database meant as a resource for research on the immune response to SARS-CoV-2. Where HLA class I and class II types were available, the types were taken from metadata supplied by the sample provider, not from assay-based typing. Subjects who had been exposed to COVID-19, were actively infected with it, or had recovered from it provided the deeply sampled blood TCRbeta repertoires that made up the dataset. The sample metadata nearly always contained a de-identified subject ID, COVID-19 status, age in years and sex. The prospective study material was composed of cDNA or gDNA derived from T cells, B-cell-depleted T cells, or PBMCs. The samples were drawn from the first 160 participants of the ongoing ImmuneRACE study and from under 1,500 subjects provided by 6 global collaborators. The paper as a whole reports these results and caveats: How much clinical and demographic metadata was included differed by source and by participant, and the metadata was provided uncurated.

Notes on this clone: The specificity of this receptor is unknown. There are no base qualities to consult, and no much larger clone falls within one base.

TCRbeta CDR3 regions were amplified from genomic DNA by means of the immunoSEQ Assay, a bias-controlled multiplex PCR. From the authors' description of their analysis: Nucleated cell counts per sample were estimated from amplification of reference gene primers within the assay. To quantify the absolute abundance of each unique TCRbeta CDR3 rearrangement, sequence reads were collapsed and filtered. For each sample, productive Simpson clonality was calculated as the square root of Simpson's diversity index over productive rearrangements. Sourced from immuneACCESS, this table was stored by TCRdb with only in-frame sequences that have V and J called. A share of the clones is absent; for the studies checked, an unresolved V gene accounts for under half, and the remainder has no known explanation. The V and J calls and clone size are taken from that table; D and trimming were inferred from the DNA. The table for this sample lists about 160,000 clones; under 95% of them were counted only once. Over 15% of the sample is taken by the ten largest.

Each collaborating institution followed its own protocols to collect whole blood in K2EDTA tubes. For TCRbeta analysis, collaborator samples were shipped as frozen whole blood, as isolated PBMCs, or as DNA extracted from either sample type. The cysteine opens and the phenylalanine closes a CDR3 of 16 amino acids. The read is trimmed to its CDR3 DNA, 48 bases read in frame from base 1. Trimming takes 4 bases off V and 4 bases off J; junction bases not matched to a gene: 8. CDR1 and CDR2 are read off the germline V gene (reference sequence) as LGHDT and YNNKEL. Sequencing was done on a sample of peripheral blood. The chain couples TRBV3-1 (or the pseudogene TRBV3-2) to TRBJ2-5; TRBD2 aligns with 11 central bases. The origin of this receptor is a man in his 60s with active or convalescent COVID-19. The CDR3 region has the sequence CASSPELAGVGETQYF. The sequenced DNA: TGTGCCAGCAGCCCAGAACTAGCGGGAGTGGGAGAGACCCAGTACTTC.